These T cell receptor beta chains were read from a single sample in a study of cytomegalovirus exposure and HLA in healthy donors. TCRdb keeps only in-frame clones here, not all; method: immunoSEQ multiplex PCR. This sample yields over 150,000 clones, of which about 83% are seen a single time; over 0.8% belongs to the top ten. Input material: PBMCs. Receptors originate from a woman between 25 and 40 years old in good health and CMV-seronegative. The CDR3 runs from the conserved cysteine through the conserved F or W. D genes are given only for firm matches. Expanded clones are given a class, and other clones once, few, many or no size at all.

size	length	V	J	D	DNA	CDR3
NA	19	TRBV9	TRBJ2-1	TRBD2	TGTGCCAGCAGCGTTTTAGCGGGGGCCAACTTTGGCTCCTACAATGAGCAGTTCTTC	CASSVLAGANFGSYNEQFF
NA	14	TRBV19	TRBJ1-5	NA	TGTGCCAGTAGTATAGGACAGGTATTTCAGCCCCAGCATTTT	CASSIGQVFQPQHF
NA	13	TRBV7-7	TRBJ2-7	NA	TGTGCCAGCAGCTTAAAGGGGTCCTACGAGCAGTACTTC	CASSLKGSYEQYF
NA	16	TRBV5-6	TRBJ2-1	NA	TGTGCCAGCAGCTTGGCTTGGGACAAGTCCTACAATGAGCAGTTCTTC	CASSLAWDKSYNEQFF
NA	16	TRBV5-5	TRBJ2-3	TRBD2	TGTGCCAGCAGCTTGATGGCTAGCGGGAGTGCAGATACGCAGTATTTT	CASSLMASGSADTQYF
once	14	TRBV28	TRBJ1-2	NA	TGTGCCAGCAGTTTGGGGCAGGGGTTACTTGGCTACACCTTC	CASSLGQGLLGYTF
NA	15	TRBV6-1	TRBJ2-7	NA	TGTGCCAGCAGTGAACTGGGCGGGGGCCAGTTAGAGCAGTACTTC	CASSELGGGQLEQYF
NA	14	TRBV4-3	TRBJ2-7	NA	TGCGCCAGCAGCCAAGACGCAGGGGTCGGCGAGCAGTACTTC	CASSQDAGVGEQYF
NA	13	TRBV7-2	TRBJ1-2	NA	TGTGCCAGCAGCTTCCGACAAGACTATGGCTACACCTTC	CASSFRQDYGYTF
NA	16	TRBV27	TRBJ2-7	TRBD1	TGTGCCAGCAGAAGACCCAGGGGGCGTGGATCATACGAGCAGTACTTC	CASRRPRGRGSYEQYF
NA	14	TRBV27	TRBJ2-2	TRBD2	TGTGCCAGTGCTAGCGGGGGATGGACCGGGGAGCTGTTTTTT	CASASGGWTGELFF
few	15	TRBV7-2	TRBJ2-2	TRBD1	TGTGCCAGCAGCTCGGGGACAGGGCAAACCGGGGAGCTGTTTTTT	CASSSGTGQTGELFF
NA	15	TRBV2	TRBJ1-2	TRBD1	TGTGCCAGCGAACAAGGGACAGACCTCTCGAAGGGCTACACCTTC	CASEQGTDLSKGYTF
NA	15	TRBV5-1	TRBJ2-2	NA	TGCGCCAGCCGTCCAGAGACAGCGAACACCGGGGAGCTGTTTTTT	CASRPETANTGELFF